This entry concerns a single T cell receptor (beta chain). This CDR3 contains 13 residues. V gave up 2 bases and J gave up 4 bases, with 6 bases separating them. CDR1 is LGHDT, CDR2 YNNKEL, per germline (reference sequence). TCRdb's table, derived via immunoSEQ multiplex PCR, lists solely in-frame clones and lacks some. The profile shows about 260,000 clones, 86% of them singletons. These data belong to a study of blood T cell repertoires in COVID-19. Study in general: Samples representing acute and convalescent COVID-19 were sourced from the United States, Italy and Spain.

The clonotype comes from a man aged 40-55 years who had recovered from COVID-19. Sequencing was carried out using peripheral blood. V and J are TRBV3-1 (or the pseudogene TRBV3-2) and TRBJ1-3; D remains ambiguous. The CDR3 DNA reads as TGTGCCAGCAGCCAAAGGCGGGGAAACACCATATATTTT. Its protein product is CASSQRRGNTIYF.